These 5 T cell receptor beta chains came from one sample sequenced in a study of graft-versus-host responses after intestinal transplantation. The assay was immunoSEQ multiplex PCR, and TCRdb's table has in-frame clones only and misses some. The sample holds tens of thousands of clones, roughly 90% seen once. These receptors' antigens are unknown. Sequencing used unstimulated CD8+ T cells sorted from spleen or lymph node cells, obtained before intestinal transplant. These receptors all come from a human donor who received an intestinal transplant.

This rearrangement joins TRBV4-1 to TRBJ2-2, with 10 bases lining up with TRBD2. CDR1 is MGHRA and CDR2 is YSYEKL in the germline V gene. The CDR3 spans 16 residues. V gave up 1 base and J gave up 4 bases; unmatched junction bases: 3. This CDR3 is CASSQGLAGGTGELFF. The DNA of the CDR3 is TGCGCCAGCAGCCAAGGACTAGCGGGTGGCACCGGGGAGCTGTTTTTT.

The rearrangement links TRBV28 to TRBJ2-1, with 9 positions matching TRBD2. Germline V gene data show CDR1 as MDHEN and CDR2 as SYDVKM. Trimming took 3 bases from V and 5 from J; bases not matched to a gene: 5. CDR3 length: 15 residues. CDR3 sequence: CASSFRLAAHNEQFF. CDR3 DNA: TGTGCCAGCAGTTTCCGACTAGCGGCCCACAATGAGCAGTTCTTC.

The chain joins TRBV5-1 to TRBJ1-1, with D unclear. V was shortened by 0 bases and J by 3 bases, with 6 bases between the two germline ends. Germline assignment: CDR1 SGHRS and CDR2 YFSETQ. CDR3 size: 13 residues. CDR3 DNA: TGCGCCAGCAGCTTGGCCCCCTACACTGAAGCTTTCTTT. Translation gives CASSLAPYTEAFF. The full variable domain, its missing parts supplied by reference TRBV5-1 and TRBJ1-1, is KAGVTQTPRYLIKTRGQQVTLSCSPISGHRSVSWYQQTPGQGLQFLFEYFSETQRNKGNFPGRFSGRQFSNSRSEMNVSTLELGDSALYLCASSLAPYTEAFFGQGTRLTVV.

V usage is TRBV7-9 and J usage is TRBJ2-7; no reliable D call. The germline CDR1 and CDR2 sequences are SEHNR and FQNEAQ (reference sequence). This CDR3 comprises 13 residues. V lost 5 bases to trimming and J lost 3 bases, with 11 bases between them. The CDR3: CASSGQARYEQYF. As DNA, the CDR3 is TGTGCCAGCAGCGGGCAGGCGCGCTACGAGCAGTACTTC.

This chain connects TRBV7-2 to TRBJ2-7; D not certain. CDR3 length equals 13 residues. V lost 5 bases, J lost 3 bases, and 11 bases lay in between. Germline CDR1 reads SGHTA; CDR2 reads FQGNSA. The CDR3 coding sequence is TGTGCCAGCAGCCCCCCAACTGGCTACGAGCAGTACTTC. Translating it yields CASSPPTGYEQYF.